This T cell receptor (beta chain) originates from a study of blood T cell repertoires in COVID-19. As for the study in general: The cDNA or gDNA used as material had been derived from T cells, B-cell-depleted T cells, or PBMCs.

Recruits, aged roughly 18 to 95 years, lived in 20 to 30 US areas. V was pared by 3 bases and J by 2 bases, with 12 bases between. This CDR3 has 14 amino acids. Germline loops: CDR1 SGDLS, CDR2 YYNGEE. Profiled with immunoSEQ multiplex PCR; TCRdb holds only in-frame clones, not every one. The sample yields fewer than 350,000 clones, less than 85% seen once. J is TRBJ2-7 and V is TRBV9; maybe TRBD1 (5 bases). Input material: PBMCs or T cells enriched from blood (not recorded which). The receptor was derived from a woman in her forties or fifties who had recovered from COVID-19. The CDR3 region is CASSAKQETYEQYF. CDR3 nucleotide sequence: TGTGCCAGCAGCGCCAAACAGGAAACCTACGAGCAGTACTTC.